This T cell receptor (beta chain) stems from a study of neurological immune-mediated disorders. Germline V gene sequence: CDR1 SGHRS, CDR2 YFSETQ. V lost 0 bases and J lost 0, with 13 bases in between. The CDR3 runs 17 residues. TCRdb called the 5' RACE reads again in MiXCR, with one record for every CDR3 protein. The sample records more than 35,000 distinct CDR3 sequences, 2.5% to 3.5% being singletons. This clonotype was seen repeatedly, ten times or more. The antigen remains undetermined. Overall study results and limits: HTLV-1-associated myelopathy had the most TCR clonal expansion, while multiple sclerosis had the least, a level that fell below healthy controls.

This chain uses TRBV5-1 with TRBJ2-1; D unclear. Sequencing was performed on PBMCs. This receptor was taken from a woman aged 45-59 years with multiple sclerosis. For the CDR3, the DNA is TGCGCCAGCAGCTTGGATGGAGACGCATTCTCCTACAATGAGCAGTTCTTC. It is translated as CASSLDGDAFSYNEQFF.